One sample yielded the 16 T cell receptor beta chains listed below, sequenced in a study of control samples from healthy donors and cancer patients. TCRdb keeps only in-frame clones here, not all; method: immunoSEQ multiplex PCR. The table shows about 100,000 clones, with 85% occurring only once. The source material was blood. The receptors come from a man aged 30 to 45 in good health.

This chain links TRBV12-3 or TRBV12-4 with TRBJ1-5; no clear D. CDR3 length equals 12 residues. Trimming took off 8 bases at V and 0 bases at J, with 5 bases between the two ends. CDR3 region: CASSYSNQPQHF. The CDR3, as DNA: TGTGCCAGCTCGTATAGCAATCAGCCCCAGCATTTT.

The rearrangement joins TRBV5-6 to TRBJ2-5; 8 bases fit TRBD2. The germline gives CDR1 SGHDT, CDR2 YYEEEE. Trimming cost V 3 bases and J 5 bases; bases outside gene matches: 6. CDR3 length: 14 amino acids. CDR3 bases: TGTGCCAGCAGCTATAGCGGGGCGGGGGAGACCCAGTACTTC. Encoded protein: CASSYSGAGETQYF.

The V and J genes are TRBV9 and TRBJ1-6; TRBD1 matches 10 bases. CDR3 length: 15 residues. The V and J ends lost 4 bases and 7 bases, in that order; junction bases with no gene match: 5. Germline assignment: CDR1 SGDLS and CDR2 YYNGEE. CDR3 region: CASSTRTGGNSPLHF. In DNA, the CDR3 is TGTGCCAGCAGCACCCGGACAGGGGGAAATTCACCCCTCCACTTT.

The chain has TRBV19 and TRBJ1-1; a possible D gene is TRBD1 (5 bases). The germline V gene encodes CDR1 LNHDA and CDR2 SQIVND (reference sequence). The length of the CDR3 is 14 residues. The germline V and J ends were trimmed by 6 bases and 3 bases, with 14 bases remaining between them. This chain's CDR3 is CASSPRGLDTEAFF. CDR3 sequence (DNA): TGTGCCAGTAGCCCGCGGGGGTTAGACACTGAAGCTTTCTTT.

The chain carries TRBV7-3 and TRBJ2-2; 7 bases are a match to TRBD1. This CDR3 region has 18 residues. The V segment lost 5 bases and the J segment 5 bases; nucleotides outside the gene matches: 17. Germline CDR1 reads SGHTA; CDR2 reads FQGTGA. Written as DNA, the CDR3 is TGTGCCAGCAGCCCAAAGGGGGCTAGGGACAGCCTTACCGGGGAGCTGTTTTTT. This translates into CASSPKGARDSLTGELFF.

The gene calls are TRBV5-1 and TRBJ2-3; 9 bases align to TRBD1. The CDR3 is 15 amino acids. Germline-derived CDR1 and CDR2 are SGHRS and YFSETQ. V dropped 1 base and J dropped 4; count of bases not matched to a gene: 4. In DNA form, the CDR3 reads TGCGCCAGCAGCTTGCGGGGGACAGGGCCAGATACGCAGTATTTT. Translation: CASSLRGTGPDTQYF. The full variable domain, with the rest looked up from reference TRBV5-1 and TRBJ2-3, is KAGVTQTPRYLIKTRGQQVTLSCSPISGHRSVSWYQQTPGQGLQFLFEYFSETQRNKGNFPGRFSGRQFSNSRSEMNVSTLELGDSALYLCASSLRGTGPDTQYFGPGTRLTVL.

This chain uses TRBV12-3 or TRBV12-4 with TRBJ1-5; D unclear. Trimming left V 1 base short and J 5 bases short, with 6 bases between. The CDR3 loop spans 13 amino acids. The CDR3 bases are TGTGCCAGCAGTTTAGAGTGGGATCAGCCCCAGCATTTT. Its translation: CASSLEWDQPQHF.

This sequence joins TRBV10-3 and TRBJ2-7; TRBD2 might be the D (5 bases). Germline CDR1 and CDR2: ENHRY and SYGVKD. V was shortened by 10 bases and J by 2 bases, with 15 bases between the two germline ends. CDR3 length: 13 amino acids. The CDR3: CASMVGVPYEQYF. The CDR3 DNA reads as TGTGCCAGCATGGTCGGGGTCCCCTACGAGCAGTACTTC.

About this clone: This sample also contains other DNA sequences that code for the same CDR3. This chain connects TRBV12-3 or TRBV12-4 to TRBJ1-2, with unresolved D. CDR3 size: 12 residues. The V end lost 1 base, the J end lost 2 bases, and 2 bases lay between the germline ends. CDR3 protein: CASSLENYGYTF. As DNA, the CDR3 is TGTGCCAGCAGTTTAGAAAACTATGGCTACACCTTC.

The chain couples TRBV6-5 to TRBJ2-1, with D maybe TRBD2 (6 bases). This CDR3 has 14 residues. V lost 4 bases and J lost 9, with 16 bases in between. CDR1 MNHEY and CDR2 SVGAGI come from the germline V gene. The CDR3 here is CASSSRGTMSEQFF. The CDR3 region has the DNA TGTGCCAGCAGTTCCCGGGGGACGATGAGTGAGCAGTTCTTC.

The V gene is TRBV6-5, the J gene TRBJ1-2; possibly TRBD1 for D (5 bases). Germline assignment: CDR1 MNHEY and CDR2 SVGAGI. V lost 8 bases to trimming and J lost 9 bases, with 19 bases between them. This CDR3 has 13 amino acids. The CDR3 reads CASWGVGSYSYTF. In DNA, the CDR3 is TGTGCCAGCTGGGGCGTCGGTTCATATAGCTACACCTTC.

This clone has only a few counts. This rearrangement joins TRBV11-2 to TRBJ2-7; TRBD2 is a possible D gene (7 bases). With 5 bases removed from V and 5 bases from J, the gap between germline ends came to 13 bases. In germline, CDR1 is SGHAT, CDR2 FQNNGV. The CDR3 contains 13 residues. The CDR3 DNA reads TGTGCCAGCAGCCTAAGGGGGGGGGACGAGCAGTACTTC. This codes for CASSLRGGDEQYF.

The chain uses TRBV7-2 and TRBJ1-1; D unresolved. Germline values: CDR1 SGHTA, CDR2 FQGNSA. This CDR3 comprises 15 residues. The V end was cut by 2 bases, the J end by 3 bases, with 13 bases between. CDR3 nucleotide sequence: TGTGCCAGCAGCTTAATTGCCAGACCGTACACTGAAGCTTTCTTT. Translated: CASSLIARPYTEAFF.

The chain is built from TRBV5-4 and TRBJ2-7; 7 bases are shared with TRBD1. This CDR3 comprises 15 residues. The V and J ends lost 4 bases and 0 bases, in that order; junction bases with no gene match: 7. Germline CDR1 reads SGHNT; CDR2 reads YYREEE (reference sequence). Here the CDR3 DNA reads TGTGCCAGCAGCCAAAGCCGGGACAGCTCCTACGAGCAGTACTTC. It specifies CASSQSRDSSYEQYF.

The V and J genes are TRBV20-1 and TRBJ2-3; D is unclear. Trimming cost V 3 bases and J 0 bases, with 10 bases left between them. The CDR3 consists of 14 residues. In germline, CDR1 is DFQATT, CDR2 SNEGSKA (reference sequence). Here the CDR3 DNA reads TGCAGTGCTAGTCTCCACGAAAGCACAGATACGCAGTATTTT. It yields the protein CSASLHESTDTQYF.

The table lists this clone with a count of one. V gene TRBV4-2 combines with J gene TRBJ2-3; D is perhaps TRBD1 (8 bases). The germline V and J ends were trimmed by 1 base and 4 bases, with 21 bases remaining between them. The CDR3 consists of 18 residues. The germline CDR1 and CDR2 sequences are LGHNA and YNFKEQ. The CDR3 DNA reads TGTGCCAGCAGCCAAGGGACAGGGATCGGGGGGAAATCAGATACGCAGTATTTT. As protein: CASSQGTGIGGKSDTQYF.